The rows below give T cell receptor beta chains drawn from one sample of a study of CD8+CD57+ T cells in acquired aplastic anemia. Each CDR3 protein gets one entry after TCRdb re-called the reads with MiXCR. Of a few hundred thousand distinct CDR3 sequences detected, approximately 57% appear once; the ten largest clones hold roughly 1.3%. Sequencing input: sorted CD4+, CD8+, or CD8+CD57+ T cells (not recorded which) from PBMCs. The receptor set was obtained from a human donor with aplastic anemia. The CDR3 runs from the conserved cysteine through the conserved F or W. A D gene is named only where the DNA matches it firmly. Some rows have no size entry. The others give once, few or many, or a class for an expanded clone.

J,size,length,D,V,CDR3,DNA
TRBJ2-7,NA,15,TRBD1,TRBV10-1,CARVLGGTGTYEQYF,TGCGCCAGAGTCCTCGGGGGGACAGGGACCTACGAGCAGTACTTC
TRBJ1-6,NA,15,TRBD1,TRBV2,CASILETGIKSPLHF,TGTGCCAGTATTCTGGAGACAGGGATTAAGTCACCCCTCCACTTT
TRBJ1-4,many,14,NA,TRBV2,CASSPPARTEELFF,TGTGCCAGCAGTCCGCCGGCCCGGACGGAAGAGCTGTTTTTT
TRBJ2-7,few,14,TRBD1,TRBV7-8,CASSYRDRAYEQYF,TGTGCCAGCAGCTACCGGGACAGGGCCTACGAGCAGTACTTC
TRBJ2-3,NA,16,NA,TRBV29-1,CSVVRMDLESTDTQYF,TGCAGCGTTGTGAGGATGGATTTGGAGAGCACAGATACGCAGTATTTT
TRBJ2-3,many,15,NA,TRBV2,CASSELAGATDTQYF,TGTGCCAGCAGTGAATTGGCGGGGGCCACAGATACGCAGTATTTT
TRBJ1-4,once,14,NA,TRBV19,CASKQEQPNEKLFF,TGTGCCAGTAAGCAGGAACAGCCTAATGAAAAACTGTTTTTT
TRBJ2-1,NA,18,TRBD2,TRBV7-8,CASSEKLTSGRTYNEQFF,TGTGCCAGCAGCGAGAAGTTGACTAGCGGGAGGACCTACAATGAGCAGTTCTTC
TRBJ2-2,NA,16,NA,TRBV5-1,CASSPRTTENTGELFF,TGCGCCAGCAGCCCACGAACGACAGAGAACACCGGGGAGCTGTTTTTT
TRBJ2-3,NA,15,NA,TRBV4-3,CASSQLGLTGNEQYF,TGCGCCAGCAGCCAACTCGGACTAACTGGCAATGAGCAGTATTTT